Shown below are 2 T cell receptor beta chains from a single sample sequenced in a study of blood T cells in healthy people across ages. The use of a sample-barcoded 5' primer and a J-beta primer mix characterized a second PCR of roughly 6 to 11 cycles. TCRdb processed the 5' RACE reads anew with MiXCR; each CDR3 protein has one entry. The sample shows 600,000 to 650,000 distinct CDR3 sequences, roughly 53% of them seen only once. Material: blood. Source of these receptors: a man between 60 and 70 years old in good health.

This clonotype was seen a handful of times. This chain uses TRBV7-8 with TRBJ2-1; 7 bases fit TRBD2. The CDR3 sequence is 15 residues long. Trimming cost V 1 base and J 6 bases; bases outside gene matches: 6. Germline V gene lookup returns CDR1 SGHVS and CDR2 FQNEAQ. In DNA, the CDR3 is TGTGCCAGCAGCTTAGGGGTCAGGGAGGGCAATGAGCAGTTCTTC. It encodes CASSLGVREGNEQFF.

The V gene is TRBV3-1, the J gene TRBJ1-2; D unresolved. The ends were cut back, 3 bases at V and 0 bases at J, with 8 bases in the middle. CDR1 is LGHDT, CDR2 YNNKEL, per germline (reference sequence). This CDR3 has 14 residues. The CDR3 here is CASSQGVANYGYTF. The CDR3 nucleotides read TGTGCCAGCAGCCAGGGAGTAGCTAACTATGGCTACACCTTC.